The rows below give T cell receptor beta chains drawn from one sample of a study of blood T cells in healthy people across ages. TCRdb used MiXCR to reprocess the 5' RACE reads, holding one entry per CDR3 protein. The sample has hundreds of thousands of distinct CDR3 sequences; 45% to 65% are singletons. The specimen was blood. These receptors all come from a man in his 60s in good health. CDR3s include the opening cysteine and the closing phenylalanine or tryptophan. D genes are given only for firm matches. Clone size is shown for a subset of rows, as once, few, many or a class of expanded clone.

j_call d_call clone_size v_call cdr3_aa cdr3_nt
TRBJ2-7 NA NA TRBV9 CASSAGAPEQYF TGTGCCAGCAGCGCCGGCGCGCCCGAGCAGTACTTC
TRBJ1-4 NA NA TRBV6-4 CASSDPTPRGGDEKLFF TGTGCCAGCAGTGACCCGACACCGAGGGGAGGGGATGAAAAACTGTTTTTT
TRBJ2-5 TRBD2 NA TRBV7-2 CASSFRRAGGETQYF TGTGCCAGCAGCTTCCGCCGAGCGGGAGGAGAGACCCAGTACTTC
TRBJ2-5 NA NA TRBV6-1 CASSVPQGRETQYF TGTGCCAGCAGTGTCCCCCAGGGGCGAGAGACCCAGTACTTC
TRBJ2-3 NA NA TRBV20-1 CSAPLRVTDTQYF TGCAGTGCGCCCCTCAGGGTCACAGATACGCAGTATTTT
TRBJ2-7 NA few TRBV4-2 CASSLMPGVSSYEQYF TGTGCCAGCAGCCTTATGCCGGGGGTGAGCTCCTACGAGCAGTACTTC
TRBJ2-6 TRBD1 NA TRBV28 CASSPSTHRGISGANVLTF TGTGCCAGCAGCCCCTCGACGCACAGGGGAATCTCTGGGGCCAACGTCCTGACTTTC
TRBJ2-7 NA NA TRBV3-1 CASSQDGGRGGYEQYF TGTGCCAGCAGCCAAGATGGCGGCAGGGGAGGCTACGAGCAGTACTTC
TRBJ2-3 NA NA TRBV5-1 CASSLLQATDTQYF TGCGCCAGCAGCTTGCTCCAGGCCACAGATACGCAGTATTTT
TRBJ2-5 NA few TRBV20-1 CSAHLGRVQETQYF TGCAGTGCTCACCTCGGCAGGGTTCAAGAGACCCAGTACTTC
TRBJ2-5 TRBD1 few TRBV7-9 CASSWDREPQETQYF TGTGCCAGCAGCTGGGACAGGGAACCACAAGAGACCCAGTACTTC
TRBJ2-4 TRBD1 few TRBV2 CASKDRDYIQYF TGTGCCAGCAAAGACAGGGATTACATTCAGTACTTC
TRBJ2-7 NA NA TRBV2 CASSGRQSPSYEQYF TGTGCCAGCAGTGGTCGACAGTCGCCCTCCTACGAGCAGTACTTC
TRBJ2-7 TRBD2 NA TRBV6-5 CASSRTSGDEQYF TGTGCAAGCAGTAGGACTAGCGGGGACGAGCAGTACTTC
TRBJ2-5 TRBD2 NA TRBV11-2 CASPQVRGAWSGSQETQYF TGTGCCAGCCCCCAGGTGCGGGGGGCATGGAGTGGGTCCCAAGAGACCCAGTACTTC
TRBJ2-7 NA many TRBV7-2 CASSSRQGTYEQYF TGTGCCAGCAGTTCCCGGCAGGGGACCTACGAGCAGTACTTC
TRBJ2-3 NA NA TRBV20-1 CSARAGPSTDTQYF TGCAGTGCTAGGGCAGGGCCCTCAACAGATACGCAGTATTTT
TRBJ2-3 NA NA TRBV12-3/TRBV12-4 CASNAGPTTLSTDAQYF TGTGCCAGCAACGCGGGGCCTACTACCCTAAGCACAGATGCGCAGTATTTT
TRBJ1-1 NA NA TRBV20-1 CSASPQGLPEAFF TGCAGTGCTAGTCCCCAGGGTCTCCCTGAAGCTTTCTTT
TRBJ2-3 NA NA TRBV6-1 CASSWNRATDTQYF TGTGCCAGCAGTTGGAACAGAGCCACAGATACGCAGTATTTT
TRBJ1-2 NA NA TRBV5-5 CASSLGGHAANYGYTF TGTGCCAGCAGCTTGGGGGGCCATGCAGCTAACTATGGCTACACCTTC
TRBJ2-3 TRBD2 NA TRBV10-2 CASSESASGGVDTQYF TGCGCCAGCAGTGAGTCGGCTAGCGGGGGTGTGGATACGCAGTATTTT
TRBJ2-3 NA NA TRBV5-1 CASVVADPSTDTQYF TGCGCCAGCGTTGTGGCTGACCCTAGCACAGATACGCAGTATTTT
TRBJ2-4 TRBD1 few TRBV10-3 CAISETPPGQGKVVAKNIQYF TGTGCCATCAGTGAGACGCCGCCGGGACAGGGGAAGGTGGTAGCCAAAAACATTCAGTACTTC
TRBJ2-5 TRBD2 NA TRBV20-1 CSALSGGEETQYF TGCAGTGCGCTGAGCGGGGGGGAAGAGACCCAGTACTTC
TRBJ2-7 TRBD1 few TRBV5-1 CASRTGTGGTYEQYF TGCGCCAGCAGGACCGGGACAGGGGGCACCTACGAGCAGTACTTC
TRBJ2-1 NA NA TRBV6-2/TRBV6-3 CASSYSRGLVNNEQFF TGTGCCAGCAGTTACTCGAGGGGACTCGTTAACAATGAGCAGTTCTTC
TRBJ1-4 TRBD1 few TRBV6-2/TRBV6-3 CASNSGTGEKLFF TGTGCCAGCAATTCCGGGACAGGGGAAAAACTGTTTTTT
TRBJ2-1 NA few TRBV14 CASSQKGSYNEQFF TGTGCCAGCAGCCAAAAGGGCTCCTACAATGAGCAGTTCTTC
TRBJ1-4 NA NA TRBV5-1 CASSLGNAVNEKLFF TGCGCCAGCAGCTTGGGGAATGCGGTTAATGAAAAACTGTTTTTT
TRBJ2-1 NA NA TRBV11-2 CASSLGEREQFF TGTGCCAGCAGCTTAGGGGAGAGAGAGCAGTTCTTC
TRBJ2-6 NA few TRBV6-5 CASSYKVRSGANVLTF TGTGCCAGCAGTTACAAGGTGCGCTCTGGGGCCAACGTCCTGACTTTC
TRBJ2-5 NA NA TRBV20-1 CSARDGPAGTQYF TGCAGTGCTAGAGACGGGCCCGCGGGGACCCAGTACTTC
TRBJ2-3 TRBD2 NA TRBV6-5 CASSYSGGAADTQYF TGTGCCAGCAGTTACAGCGGGGGGGCTGCAGATACGCAGTATTTT
TRBJ2-7 TRBD2 NA TRBV7-3 CASSLPSGSSPTQYF TGTGCCAGCAGCTTACCTAGCGGGTCCTCCCCCACCCAGTACTTC
TRBJ2-3 TRBD2 NA TRBV6-2/TRBV6-3 CASSSGGGVTDTQYF TGTGCCAGCAGCTCCGGCGGGGGAGTCACAGATACGCAGTATTTT
TRBJ2-3 NA NA TRBV7-9 CASSANSGGIFTDTQYF TGTGCCAGCAGCGCCAACTCTGGCGGGATCTTCACAGATACGCAGTATTTT
TRBJ2-7 NA few TRBV28 CASSVGPQGGFAQYF TGTGCCAGCAGTGTTGGACCACAGGGGGGGTTCGCGCAGTACTTC
TRBJ1-2 NA NA TRBV29-1 CSVGADHGYTF TGCAGCGTTGGGGCGGATCATGGCTACACCTTC
TRBJ2-5 NA NA TRBV7-2 CASSLGHRQYF TGTGCCAGCAGCTTAGGTCATCGGCAGTACTTC
TRBJ2-4 TRBD1 NA TRBV29-1 CSVRPRTGSLELYF TGCAGCGTTCGACCACGGACAGGGTCCTTGGAGCTGTACTTC
TRBJ2-5 NA few TRBV20-1 CSARPFGYTQETQYF TGCAGTGCTAGGCCGTTTGGCTACACCCAAGAGACCCAGTACTTC
TRBJ2-7 TRBD1 many TRBV5-1 CASSLGGQGYEQYF TGTGCCAGCAGTTTAGGGGGACAGGGGTACGAGCAGTACTTC
TRBJ2-5 TRBD2 NA TRBV2 CASSEQWLAGGYNEQYF TGTGCCAGCAGTGAGCAGTGGCTGGCGGGGGGCTACAATGAGCAGTACTTC
TRBJ2-5 TRBD1 few TRBV29-1 CSYRGSGEETQYF TGCAGCTACAGGGGCAGTGGAGAAGAGACCCAGTACTTC
TRBJ2-3 NA NA TRBV6-6 CASKSPDRTSTDTQYF TGTGCCAGCAAGTCGCCTGACAGGACTAGCACAGATACGCAGTATTTT
TRBJ2-1 NA NA TRBV29-1 CSVETAVNEQFF TGCAGCGTTGAAACAGCAGTTAATGAGCAGTTCTTC
TRBJ2-5 NA few TRBV3-1 CASSQVLGRETQYF TGTGCCAGCAGCCAAGTTTTAGGGAGAGAGACCCAGTACTTC
TRBJ2-6 NA NA TRBV21-1 CASSKPETSGANVLTF TGTGCCAGCAGCAAGCCCGAGACTTCTGGGGCCAACGTCCTGACTTTC
TRBJ1-4 NA once TRBV14 CASSDVGEKLFF TGTGCCAGCAGTGACGTCGGGGAAAAACTGTTTTTT
TRBJ2-7 NA NA TRBV3-1 CASSQDLGSAQYF TGTGCCAGCAGCCAAGATCTGGGATCGGCCCAGTACTTC
TRBJ2-5 NA few TRBV3-1 CASSQSGRAQGSQETQYF TGTGCCAGCAGCCAATCGGGTCGGGCCCAGGGGAGTCAAGAGACCCAGTACTTC
TRBJ2-7 TRBD1 NA TRBV5-1 CASSSGQGIHEQYF TGCGCCAGCAGCTCGGGACAGGGGATCCACGAGCAGTACTTC
TRBJ2-2 TRBD2 once TRBV4-1 CASSQEPTSVSYGELFF TGCGCCAGCAGCCAGGAACCGACTAGCGTGAGTTACGGGGAGCTGTTTTTT
TRBJ2-5 NA NA TRBV5-1 CASSLAGPGETQYF TGCGCCAGCAGCTTGGCGGGCCCCGGGGAGACCCAGTACTTC
TRBJ1-2 TRBD1 NA TRBV29-1 CSVGDRGRRDYGYTF TGCAGCGTTGGGGACAGGGGGCGTCGTGACTATGGCTACACCTTC
TRBJ2-7 NA few TRBV20-1 CSATPDYLLAEQYF TGCAGTGCCACCCCGGACTACCTCTTAGCCGAGCAGTACTTC